These 30 T cell receptor beta chains came from one sample sequenced in a study of T cells in Graves' hyperthyroidism and ophthalmopathy. RNA transcripts were the template for amplifying TCR beta CDR3 regions. A set of HTBI primers served as the primers for a first-round RT-PCR of the TCR CDR3. Using its own MiXCR run on the multiplex PCR reads, TCRdb lists one record per CDR3 protein. The repertoire holds approximately 530,000 distinct CDR3 sequences, with less than 20% as singletons. Material for sequencing was blood. The receptors derive from a man aged 40-55 years with Graves' ophthalmopathy.

The V call is TRBV5-5, the J call TRBJ2-5; 7 nucleotides align to TRBD1. CDR3 length: 15 amino acids. Germline loops: CDR1 SGHKS, CDR2 YYEKEE (reference sequence). V was clipped by 4 bases and J by 1 base; unmatched bases: 7. The chain's CDR3 is CASSPQTGSQETQYF. Here the CDR3 DNA reads TGTGCCAGCAGCCCGCAGACAGGGTCCCAAGAGACCCAGTACTTC.

The table lists this clonotype with many counts. The V call is TRBV28, the J call TRBJ2-5; TRBD2 matches 7 bases. Losses at the gene ends were 6 bases for V and 2 bases for J; bases not matched to a gene: 6. CDR1 MDHEN and CDR2 SYDVKM come from the germline V gene. The CDR3 runs 14 residues. CDR3 in amino acids: CASRDSGGQETQYF. CDR3 in DNA: TGTGCCAGCAGGGACTCGGGAGGACAAGAGACCCAGTACTTC.

J is TRBJ2-1 and V is TRBV9, with D perhaps matching TRBD2 (5 bases). The V gene lost 4 bases and the J gene lost 5 bases, with 10 bases spanning the gap. This CDR3 has 13 amino acids. Looked up from germline, CDR1 is SGDLS and CDR2 is YYNGEE. The CDR3 DNA sequence: TGTGCCAGCAGCCCCGGAGGAAACAATGAGCAGTTCTTC. Its protein is CASSPGGNNEQFF. The full variable domain, its missing parts supplied by reference TRBV9 and TRBJ2-1, is DSGVTQTPKHLITATGQRVTLRCSPRSGDLSVYWYQQSLDQGLQFLIQYYNGEERAKGNILERFSAQQFPDLHSELNLSSLELGDSALYFCASSPGGNNEQFFGPGTRLTVL.

This clonotype was counted only a few times. The chain is built from TRBV4-3 and TRBJ2-3; 9 bases align to TRBD2. The V gene's germline CDR1 is LGHNA and CDR2 YSLEER. V was pared by 3 bases and J by 3 bases, with 10 bases of the junction left unmatched. The length of the CDR3 is 17 residues. DNA of the CDR3: TGCGCCAGCAGCCACGGAAGCGGGAGGCCATTTACAGATACGCAGTATTTT. This translates into CASSHGSGRPFTDTQYF.

This clonotype was found a few times. This chain links TRBV12-3 or TRBV12-4 with TRBJ2-7; no definite D call. The V end lost 2 bases, the J end lost 0 bases, and 5 bases lay between the germline ends. This CDR3 is 13 amino acids long. The CDR3 bases are TGTGCCAGCAGTTTAATGTTCTCCTACGAGCAGTACTTC. It yields the protein CASSLMFSYEQYF.

In this sample, this clonotype turned up a few times. The V gene is TRBV3-1, the J gene TRBJ2-1; D is uncertain. The V end was cut by 0 bases, the J end by 2 bases, with 11 bases between. The CDR3 is made up of 16 amino acids. Germline assignment: CDR1 LGHDT and CDR2 YNNKEL (reference sequence). CDR3 sequence: CASSQDLAGAYNEQFF. CDR3 bases: TGTGCCAGCAGCCAAGATTTAGCTGGGGCCTACAATGAGCAGTTCTTC.

CDR3 sequence reads: CASAGTAGETQYF. The CDR3 DNA is TGTGCCAGCGCCGGAACGGCGGGGGAGACCCAGTACTTC. This chain links TRBV9 with TRBJ2-5; a weak D match, TRBD2 (6 bases). The germline V gene has CDR1 SGDLS and CDR2 YYNGEE. CDR3 length: 13 amino acids. V was shortened by 7 bases and J by 5 bases, with 15 bases between the two germline ends.

This clonotype was recorded many times. The V and J genes are TRBV12-3 or TRBV12-4 and TRBJ2-7; a weak D match, TRBD2 (5 bases). V lost 10 bases, J lost 0 bases, and 13 bases lay in between. CDR3 size: 13 residues. The CDR3 DNA follows: TGTGCCACCCATAGACTAAACTCCTACGAGCAGTACTTC. Encoded protein: CATHRLNSYEQYF.

This clonotype has a count of ten or more. J is TRBJ1-4 and V is TRBV30; D may be TRBD1 (5 bases). CDR3 length: 15 amino acids. The V end was cut by 2 bases, the J end by 0 bases, with 10 bases between. Germline V gene data show CDR1 as GTSNPN and CDR2 as SVGIG (reference sequence). CDR3 in amino acids: CAWSPIRATNEKLFF. CDR3 bases: TGTGCCTGGAGTCCGATCAGGGCAACTAATGAAAAACTGTTTTTT.

This clonotype was recorded at least ten times. The genes are TRBV30 and TRBJ2-7, with 7 positions matching TRBD1. Germline CDR1 and CDR2: GTSNPN and SVGIG (reference sequence). V lost 4 bases, J lost 6 bases, and 3 bases stayed unmatched. The length of the CDR3 is 11 residues. The CDR3 DNA reads TGTGCCTGGACCCAGGGGGTCGAGCAGTACTTC. This codes for CAWTQGVEQYF.

The rearrangement joins TRBV30 to TRBJ2-5; weak D call: TRBD1 (6 bases). Germline V lookup: CDR1 GTSNPN, CDR2 SVGIG (reference sequence). The CDR3 is 14 amino acids. Trimming shortened V by 2 bases and J by 5 bases, and 15 bases separated the two germline ends. CDR3 in DNA: TGTGCCTGGAGTAAGGGGGTAGTGAGGGAGACCCAGTACTTC. It encodes CAWSKGVVRETQYF.

The rearrangement joins TRBV15 to TRBJ2-1; tentatively, D is TRBD1 (6 bases). Germline values: CDR1 LNHNV, CDR2 YYDKDF (reference sequence). V gave up 1 base and J gave up 10 bases, with 17 bases separating them. The CDR3 spans 15 residues. The CDR3 nucleotides read TGTGCCACCAGCAGAGCGGGTGCAGGGGTAGGGGAGCAGTTCTTC. This gives the protein CATSRAGAGVGEQFF.

This clonotype was seen more than once but under ten times. The V call is TRBV19, the J call TRBJ1-2; D ambiguous. The CDR3 extends over 14 amino acids. Trimming removed 7 bases at V and 4 bases at J, with 16 bases between. Germline V CDR1 and CDR2: LNHDA, SQIVND (reference sequence). CDR3 sequence: CASNNPVEPYGYTF. The DNA for the CDR3 is TGTGCCAGTAACAACCCGGTGGAACCCTATGGCTACACCTTC.

This clonotype was observed a few times. This chain uses TRBV7-2 with TRBJ2-7, with D possibly TRBD2 on 5 matching bases. Germline assignment: CDR1 SGHTA and CDR2 FQGNSA. The V gene lost 5 bases and the J gene lost 5 bases, with 10 bases spanning the gap. There are 12 residues in the CDR3. The CDR3 loop reads CASSAPGDEQYF. The CDR3 bases are TGTGCCAGCAGCGCGCCCGGGGACGAGCAGTACTTC.

The sample holds many counts of this clonotype. The V gene is TRBV28, the J gene TRBJ2-7, with TRBD1 identical over 7 bases. The CDR3 spans 16 residues. Germline V gene sequence: CDR1 MDHEN, CDR2 SYDVKM. V lost 5 bases and J lost 0; bases outside the gene matches: 10. CDR3 residues: CASSEQGYGPSYEQYF. CDR3 coding DNA: TGTGCCAGCAGTGAACAGGGGTATGGGCCCTCCTACGAGCAGTACTTC.

CDR3 nucleotides: TGTGCCAGCAGGCGCATCAGGAAAGAGACCCAGTACTTC. Translation: CASRRIRKETQYF. V is TRBV6-1 and J is TRBJ2-5, with D unclear. The ends were cut back, 6 bases at V and 3 bases at J, with 11 bases in the middle. Germline V gives CDR1 MNHNS, CDR2 SASEGT. CDR3 length: 13 amino acids.

This clonotype was seen ten or more times. The chain couples TRBV20-1 to TRBJ2-7; D possibly corresponds to TRBD2 (7 bases). Per germline, CDR1 DFQATT and CDR2 SNEGSKA (reference sequence). The CDR3 is made up of 14 amino acids. The V end lost 4 bases, the J end lost 7 bases, and 20 bases lay between the germline ends. In DNA, the CDR3 is TGCAGTGCTACTTGGCGGGGGCCCCCTCGGGAGCAGTACTTC. Amino acids: CSATWRGPPREQYF.

This clonotype has a count of ten or more. The V call is TRBV6-2 or TRBV6-3, the J call TRBJ2-7, with a possible D match to TRBD1 (5 bases). CDR1 and CDR2 (germline): MNHEY, SVGEGT. Trimming shortened V by 3 bases and J by 3 bases, and 39 bases separated the two germline ends. The CDR3 runs 23 residues. In nucleotides, the CDR3 is TGTGCCAGCAGTTATTACTCGACGTTTACTTCGACAGTCCTCGATTCGGACCTCTACGAGCAGTACTTC. Residues: CASSYYSTFTSTVLDSDLYEQYF.

In its sample, this clonotype was seen a few times. This chain links TRBV6-6 with TRBJ2-5; D perhaps matches TRBD2 (5 bases). Germline V lookup: CDR1 MNHNY, CDR2 SVGAGI (reference sequence). Trimming left V 0 bases short and J 7 bases short, with 12 bases between. The CDR3 spans 14 residues. CDR3 coding DNA: TGTGCCAGCAGTTACTCCTCCCTAGCTGGGACCCAGTACTTC. It encodes CASSYSSLAGTQYF.

The chain links TRBV29-1 to TRBJ2-3, with a possible D match to TRBD2 (5 bases). V was pared by 4 bases and J by 0 bases, with 8 bases between. Germline V gene data show CDR1 as SQVTM and CDR2 as ANQGSEA. The CDR3 runs to 13 residues. CDR3 sequence (DNA): TGCAGCGTTGGACTACTTAGCACAGATACGCAGTATTTT. Protein product: CSVGLLSTDTQYF.

The chain recombines TRBV5-1 with TRBJ2-5; 10 nucleotides align to TRBD1. J lost 9 bases, V lost 6 bases, and 11 bases had no gene match. CDR3 size: 14 residues. Germline V gene lookup returns CDR1 SGHRS and CDR2 YFSETQ. The CDR3 is CASNSGQGGKPQYF. The CDR3 bases are TGCGCCAGCAACTCCGGACAGGGGGGGAAGCCCCAGTACTTC.

This clonotype was detected ten times or more. This sequence joins TRBV3-1 and TRBJ1-1, with TRBD1 matching 9 bases. The length of the CDR3 is 14 residues. Germline V gene sequence: CDR1 LGHDT, CDR2 YNNKEL (reference sequence). Trimming removed 4 bases from V and 11 bases from J; junction bases left unmatched: 11. As DNA, the CDR3 is TGTGCCAGCAGCCCACCCCGGGACAGGGCGGAGGCTTTCTTT. Its translation: CASSPPRDRAEAFF.

This clonotype was detected ten times or more. The chain combines TRBV27 with TRBJ2-3; 8 bases align to TRBD2. CDR3 length: 17 amino acids. Germline V gene data show CDR1 as MNHEY and CDR2 as SMNVEV (reference sequence). Germline trimming cut 4 bases from V and 0 bases from J; bases unmatched to any gene: 9. This chain's CDR3 is CASSSIRGGRSTDTQYF. The CDR3 DNA is TGTGCCAGCAGTTCGATCCGCGGGGGGCGGAGCACAGATACGCAGTATTTT.

This clonotype showed up just a few times. The DNA of the CDR3 is TGTGCCAGCAGTGAACAGGGAACCGATCCTAAGAACGAGCAGTACTTC. This gives the protein CASSEQGTDPKNEQYF. V usage is TRBV6-1 and J usage is TRBJ2-7; D is possibly TRBD1 (5 bases). Germline CDR1 and CDR2: MNHNS and SASEGT. V dropped 2 bases and J dropped 5 bases, with 19 bases sitting between them. The CDR3 loop spans 16 amino acids.

This chain links TRBV10-1 with TRBJ1-6; 8 nucleotides line up with TRBD1. The CDR3 consists of 14 residues. Germline CDR1 WNHNN, CDR2 SYGVQD (reference sequence). V trimming: 5 bases; J trimming: 7 bases; junction bases outside the gene matches: 4. The DNA for the CDR3 is TGCGCCAGCAGTCGGGACAGGAACAATTCACCCCTCCACTTT. It specifies CASSRDRNNSPLHF.

A few counts support this clonotype. This chain uses TRBV20-1 with TRBJ2-5; the D is unclear. The CDR3 runs 13 residues. Trimming left V 5 bases short and J 1 base short, with 11 bases between. Per germline, CDR1 DFQATT and CDR2 SNEGSKA (reference sequence). CDR3 DNA sequence: TGCAGTGCTCCCCCCTCGAGCCAAGAGACCCAGTACTTC. It yields the protein CSAPPSSQETQYF.

The chain employs TRBV18 and TRBJ2-1; TRBD2 is a possible D gene (7 bases). Trimming stripped 0 bases from V and 8 bases from J, with 11 bases between. Germline V gives CDR1 KGHSH, CDR2 LQKENI. This CDR3 region has 14 residues. The chain's CDR3 is CASSPPTGRDEQFF. The CDR3 DNA follows: TGTGCCAGCTCACCACCCACAGGGAGGGATGAGCAGTTCTTC.

This clonotype appeared a few times. V and J are TRBV6-1 and TRBJ1-2, with D tentatively TRBD1 (6 bases). Germline CDR1 reads MNHNS; CDR2 reads SASEGT. The CDR3 extends over 13 amino acids. Trimming shortened V by 7 bases and J by 3 bases, and 12 bases separated the two germline ends. The DNA of the CDR3 is TGTGCCAGCACCCAAGGGGGAGACTATGGCTACACCTTC. It yields the protein CASTQGGDYGYTF.

V usage is TRBV5-1 and J usage is TRBJ2-1; D possibly corresponds to TRBD2 (6 bases). V was pared by 1 base and J by 8 bases, with 13 bases between. Germline assignment: CDR1 SGHRS and CDR2 YFSETQ. This CDR3 is 14 amino acids long. CDR3 protein: CASSLPDWGDEQFF. Written as DNA, the CDR3 is TGCGCCAGCAGCTTGCCCGATTGGGGGGATGAGCAGTTCTTC.

The sample holds many counts of this clonotype. This chain uses TRBV5-6 with TRBJ1-2; D is uncertain. V gave up 1 base and J gave up 0 bases, with 7 bases separating them. Germline values: CDR1 SGHDT, CDR2 YYEEEE. The CDR3 loop spans 14 amino acids. In DNA, the CDR3 is TGTGCCAGCAGCTTGCCGTGGGCTAACTATGGCTACACCTTC. It codes for CASSLPWANYGYTF.